Listed here are 19 T cell receptor beta chains from one sample, sequenced in a study of CD8+ T cells in alopecia areata. Extracted from the samples, RNA was reverse transcribed into cDNA to serve as the sequencing template. Measured with immunoSEQ multiplex PCR; TCRdb has only the in-frame clones, and not every one. Counted here are roughly 120,000 clones, about 60% occurring once; the ten biggest clones make up around 2.7%. Sequenced material: CD4+ T cells sorted from blood. The receptors stem from a human donor in good health.

The rearrangement links TRBV7-9 to TRBJ2-3; either TRBD1 or TRBD2 may supply D (5 bases each). CDR1 SEHNR and CDR2 FQNEAQ come from the germline V gene (reference sequence). This CDR3 contains 15 residues. V was cut by 2 bases and J by 3 bases, with 12 bases left in between. CDR3 loop: CASSLSTGGTDTQYF. Written as DNA, the CDR3 is TGTGCCAGCAGCTTATCGACTGGGGGTACAGATACGCAGTATTTT.

This chain uses TRBV30 with TRBJ1-1; TRBD1 agrees at 9 bases. The trim removed 8 bases at V and 5 bases at J, leaving 9 bases unmatched. The length of the CDR3 is 13 residues. Germline lookup yields CDR1 GTSNPN and CDR2 SVGIG (reference sequence). The CDR3 DNA is TGTGCCGGGGACAGGGTTAGTCGGACTGAAGCTTTCTTT. Protein sequence: CAGDRVSRTEAFF.

This clone has ten or more counts. The rearrangement joins TRBV6-5 to TRBJ1-3; possibly TRBD1 for D (5 bases). Trimming cost V 4 bases and J 2 bases, with 6 bases left between them. In germline, CDR1 is MNHEY, CDR2 SVGAGI. The CDR3 has 13 amino acids. CDR3 region: CASSSGTGNTIYF. The CDR3 coding sequence is TGTGCCAGCAGTTCAGGGACTGGAAACACCATATATTTT.

The chain couples TRBV25-1 to TRBJ2-7, with TRBD1 matching 7 bases. CDR1 is MGHDK and CDR2 is SYGVNS in the germline V gene. CDR3 size: 13 residues. The V and J ends lost 6 bases and 0 bases, in that order; junction bases with no gene match: 2. CDR3 sequence (DNA): TGTGCCAGCAGGGGACAGACCTCCTACGAGCAGTACTTC. It is translated as CASRGQTSYEQYF.

The gene calls are TRBV6-6 and TRBJ1-5; tentative D call: TRBD1 (5 bases). The CDR3 has 14 amino acids. Deletions cut 4 bases from V and 1 base from J, with 8 bases between. Germline CDR1 is MNHNY and CDR2 is SVGAGI (reference sequence). The chain's CDR3 is CASSWQGSNQPQHF. The DNA for the CDR3 is TGTGCCAGCAGTTGGCAGGGAAGCAATCAGCCCCAGCATTTT.

This clone appeared many times. This chain connects TRBV6-5 to TRBJ2-5; D remains ambiguous. CDR3 size: 14 residues. The V end lost 0 bases, the J end lost 2 bases, and 7 bases lay between the germline ends. Germline CDR1 and CDR2: MNHEY and SVGAGI. The CDR3 bases are TGTGCCAGCAGTTACTCGATTCAGCAAGAGACCCAGTACTTC. It translates to CASSYSIQQETQYF.

The chain has TRBV6-6 and TRBJ1-5, with 7 positions matching TRBD1. J was trimmed by 3 bases and V by 5 bases; bases with no gene match: 4. The length of the CDR3 is 14 residues. In germline, CDR1 is MNHNY, CDR2 SVGAGI (reference sequence). CDR3 sequence reads: CASSPGGSNQPQHF. The DNA of the CDR3 is TGTGCCAGCAGTCCAGGGGGGTCCAATCAGCCCCAGCATTTT.

The CDR3 loop is CASSQVGTFDTQYF. CDR3 bases: TGCGCCAGCAGCCAAGTTGGGACTTTTGATACGCAGTATTTT. V and J are TRBV4-1 and TRBJ2-3, with a tentative D call TRBD2 (6 bases). V was cut by 1 base and J by 6 bases, with 11 bases left in between. The CDR3 extends over 14 amino acids. The germline V gene has CDR1 MGHRA and CDR2 YSYEKL.

The chain combines TRBV30 with TRBJ1-1; D is uncertain. Per germline, CDR1 GTSNPN and CDR2 SVGIG (reference sequence). The CDR3 extends over 10 amino acids. V was cut by 4 bases and J by 5 bases, with 5 bases left in between. The CDR3 DNA is TGTGCCTGGACTCGGACTGAAGCTTTCTTT. Its protein product is CAWTRTEAFF.

The chain recombines TRBV6-5 with TRBJ1-2; TRBD1 might be the D (5 bases). The CDR3 spans 14 residues. The germline CDR1 and CDR2 sequences are MNHEY and SVGAGI. V was pared by 6 bases and J by 2 bases, with 13 bases between. The CDR3 DNA sequence: TGTGCCAGCAGCCAACAATCAGGGAACTATGGCTACACCTTC. As protein: CASSQQSGNYGYTF.

This clone has only a few counts. The chain joins TRBV5-1 to TRBJ2-7, with TRBD2 as a possible D gene (5 bases). This CDR3 comprises 9 residues. V lost 10 bases to trimming and J lost 6 bases, with 8 bases between them. CDR1 SGHRS and CDR2 YFSETQ come from the germline V gene. The CDR3 sequence is CAVGLEQYF. CDR3 bases: TGCGCCGTCGGACTCGAGCAGTACTTC.

This clone came up a few times. The V gene is TRBV29-1, the J gene TRBJ1-2; 9 bases align to TRBD1. CDR1 and CDR2 (germline): SQVTM, ANQGSEA. This CDR3 has 13 residues. With 6 bases clipped from V and 2 bases from J, the junction kept 4 bases outside the gene matches. The CDR3 is CSVSQGANYGYTF. The CDR3 DNA follows: TGCAGCGTGTCACAGGGGGCAAACTATGGCTACACCTTC.

The chain uses TRBV23-1 and TRBJ2-1; unclear D gene. TRBV23-1 is noted as an ORF with a role that remains uncertain. The CDR3 totals 16 residues. The V end lost 9 bases, the J end lost 0 bases, and 18 bases lay between the germline ends. CDR3 nucleotides: TGCGCCAGGGTCCCAGTGACGGCGGACTCCTACAATGAGCAGTTCTTC. Protein product: CARVPVTADSYNEQFF.

As DNA, the CDR3 is TGTGCCAGCAGTAACGACAAGCCGGTCCAAGAGACCCAGTACTTC. Protein product: CASSNDKPVQETQYF. The chain combines TRBV2 with TRBJ2-5; D call uncertain. The CDR3 contains 15 residues. From germline, CDR1 is SNHLY and CDR2 FYNNEI. Trimming took off 5 bases at V and 1 base at J, with 14 bases between the two ends. The variable domain in full, completed from reference TRBV2 and TRBJ2-5, reads EPEVTQTPSHQVTQMGQEVILRCVPISNHLYFYWYRQILGQKVEFLVSFYNNEISEKSEIFDDQFSVERPDGSNFTLKIRSTKLEDSAMYFCASSNDKPVQETQYFGPGTRLLVL.

The V gene is TRBV7-8, the J gene TRBJ1-2; the D gene is possibly TRBD1 (5 bases). Germline-derived CDR1 and CDR2 are SGHVS and FQNEAQ. The germline V and J ends were trimmed by 0 bases and 2 bases, with 16 bases remaining between them. This CDR3 contains 17 residues. The CDR3, as DNA: TGTGCCAGCAGCTTAGCCCCCTCGTGGGGGGAGAACTATGGCTACACCTTC. Translation gives CASSLAPSWGENYGYTF.

The V call is TRBV2, the J call TRBJ2-2; possibly TRBD1 for D (6 bases). The CDR3 is 15 amino acids. V was shortened by 11 bases and J by 6 bases, with 22 bases between the two germline ends. CDR1 and CDR2 from the germline V gene are SNHLY and FYNNEI. CDR3 bases: TGTGCCTGTCAGGGGACAAGTGGTAATCCCGGGGAGCTGTTTTTT. Its translation: CACQGTSGNPGELFF.

Notes on this clone: Within the sample, other DNA sequences also encode this same CDR3. In DNA, the CDR3 is TGCGCCAGCAGCTTGGGGGGGAACACTGAAGCTTTCTTT. It translates to CASSLGGNTEAFF. J is TRBJ1-1 and V is TRBV5-1; D remains unclear. V lost 0 bases and J lost 1, with 4 bases in between. CDR3 size: 13 residues. Germline V gene data show CDR1 as SGHRS and CDR2 as YFSETQ.

The chain is built from TRBV29-1 and TRBJ2-7; TRBD1 aligns across 11 bases. V was pared by 4 bases and J by 3 bases, with 5 bases of the junction left unmatched. The germline V gene has CDR1 SQVTM and CDR2 ANQGSEA. The CDR3 runs 14 residues. The CDR3 region has the DNA TGCAGCGTTGGCGGGACAGGGGGAAACTACGAGCAGTACTTC. Its protein product is CSVGGTGGNYEQYF.

This chain joins TRBV30 and TRBJ2-3; D tentatively reads TRBD1 or TRBD2 (6 bases each). The CDR3 contains 13 residues. The V end was cut by 2 bases, the J end by 4 bases, with 10 bases between. Germline-derived CDR1 and CDR2 are GTSNPN and SVGIG (reference sequence). The CDR3: CAWSRGLSDTQYF. The CDR3 nucleotides are TGTGCCTGGAGTCGGGGGCTCTCAGATACGCAGTATTTT.